Listed below are T cell receptor beta chains from one sample, sequenced in a study of control samples from healthy donors and cancer patients. The assay was immunoSEQ multiplex PCR, and TCRdb's table has in-frame clones only and misses some. The table lists 55,000 to 85,000 clones, roughly 91% of them singletons, with roughly a fifth in the top ten. Specimen: PBMCs. The receptors were sampled from a man aged 55-75 years with lung cancer. CDR3s include the opening cysteine and the closing phenylalanine or tryptophan. A D gene is named only where the DNA matches it firmly. A clone size is listed for some rows: how often the clone was seen (once, few, many), or a class if it is expanded.

.	TRBD1	TRBV3-1/TRBV3-2	TRBJ2-4	TGTGCCAGCAGCCAAAAAGGGGGGACAGGGACAGCCAAAAACATTCAGTACTTC	CASSQKGGTGTAKNIQYF
.	.	TRBV7-3	TRBJ1-1	TGTGCCAGCAGCTTAAATCCGGTGGGGGACACTGAAGCTTTCTTT	CASSLNPVGDTEAFF
.	.	TRBV5-6	TRBJ2-5	TGTGCCAGCAGCTTGAGGACCTCACAAGAGACCCAGTACTTC	CASSLRTSQETQYF
.	.	TRBV5-4	TRBJ2-5	TGTGCCAGCAGCTTGGTGGGGGCAGGGGAGACCCAGTACTTC	CASSLVGAGETQYF
.	TRBD1	TRBV10-1	TRBJ2-1	TGCGCCAGCAGTGACTCCTCGACAGGGAAGGGTGAGCAGTTCTTC	CASSDSSTGKGEQFF
.	.	TRBV6-5	TRBJ1-2	TGTGCCAGCAGTTACTCTTACAGGGCCTATGGCTACACCTTC	CASSYSYRAYGYTF
.	TRBD2	TRBV6-4	TRBJ2-3	TGTGCCAGCAGTGCGACTAGCGGGGGGCCCACAGATACGCAGTATTTT	CASSATSGGPTDTQYF
.	.	TRBV29-1	TRBJ2-1	TGCAGCGCCAAAAACCGGGACACCTACAATGAGCAGTTCTTC	CSAKNRDTYNEQFF
once	.	TRBV2	TRBJ2-2	TGTGCCAGCAAGGGGTCAGGGATGAACACCGGGGAGCTGTTTTTT	CASKGSGMNTGELFF
.	.	TRBV15	TRBJ1-2	TGTGCCACCAGCAGAGATAGGGGGTATTATGGCTACACCTTC	CATSRDRGYYGYTF
.	.	TRBV5-4	TRBJ2-1	TGTGCCAGCAGCTTGGATCCCACGAGGGGCAATGAGCAGTTCTTC	CASSLDPTRGNEQFF
once	TRBD1	TRBV4-1	TRBJ2-7	TGCGCCAGCAGCTCTGGGACAGTCTCCTACGAGCAGTACTTC	CASSSGTVSYEQYF
.	.	TRBV6-6	TRBJ1-3	TGTGCCAGCAGTTACTCGGACGGGGCCGCTGGAAACACCATATATTTT	CASSYSDGAAGNTIYF
.	.	TRBV25-1	TRBJ1-2	TGTGCCAGCGCGGGAGGCTGGGGCTACACCTTC	CASAGGWGYTF
.	.	TRBV5-6	TRBJ1-1	TGTGCCAGCAGCCACAGGACCAGCTACATGAACACTGAAGCTTTCTTT	CASSHRTSYMNTEAFF
.	TRBD2	TRBV4-1	TRBJ2-5	TGCGCCAGCAGCCAAGATGGGTCAATAGCGGGGGTGGAGACCCAGTACTTC	CASSQDGSIAGVETQYF
.	.	TRBV30	TRBJ1-3	TGTGCCTGGAGTGAAGACACGTCAAGAAACACCATATATTTT	CAWSEDTSRNTIYF
.	.	TRBV11-3	TRBJ2-1	TGTGCCAGCAGCTTAGAACCAGGGTCCTACAATGAGCAGTTCTTC	CASSLEPGSYNEQFF
.	TRBD2	TRBV2	TRBJ2-1	TGTGCCAGCAGTGACGAAGGACTAGCGGGGGGGATGCAGTTCTTC	CASSDEGLAGGMQFF
once	.	TRBV7-9	TRBJ1-3	TGTGCCAGCAGCTTATTCCCGGCGAGCTCTGGAAACACCATATATTTT	CASSLFPASSGNTIYF
.	.	TRBV21-1	TRBJ2-6	TGTGCCAGCAGCAAAGAGGAAGGCGCGGGGGGGCCTGGGGCCAACGTCCTGACTTTC	CASSKEEGAGGPGANVLTF
.	.	TRBV7-2	TRBJ2-5	TGTGCCAGCAGCAACCAAGGACCTCAAGAGACCCAGTACTTC	CASSNQGPQETQYF
.	.	TRBV5-6	TRBJ2-2	TGTGCCAGCAGCTTGGTTACGGCCGGGGAGCTGTTTTTT	CASSLVTAGELFF
many	.	TRBV18	TRBJ1-6	TGTGCCAGCTCTCCCTCGGGGGGGAGTAATTCACCCCTCCACTTT	CASSPSGGSNSPLHF
few	.	TRBV12-5	TRBJ2-2	TGTGCTAGTGGTTTGATTCCGGACGGTCGAGCGAACACCGGGGAGCTGTTTTTT	CASGLIPDGRANTGELFF
.	.	TRBV2	TRBJ2-5	TGTGCCAGCCGCACTAACTTAGACTCTGGAGAGACCCAGTACTTC	CASRTNLDSGETQYF
.	.	TRBV6-6	TRBJ1-1	TGTGCCAGCAGTTACTTCCCCAGGGCCCCTGAAGCTTTCTTT	CASSYFPRAPEAFF
.	TRBD1	TRBV5-1	TRBJ1-1	TGCGCCAGCCGGACAGGGTCGAACACTGAAGCTTTCTTT	CASRTGSNTEAFF
few	.	TRBV19	TRBJ1-5	TGTGCCAGTAGTATAGTATTCAGGGATCAGCCCCAGCATTTT	CASSIVFRDQPQHF
.	TRBD1	TRBV5-4	TRBJ1-6	TGTGCCAGCAGCTTGGCCAACAGGGGAGTAGAATCACCCCTCCACTTT	CASSLANRGVESPLHF
.	.	TRBV7-3	TRBJ2-2	TGTGCCAGCAGCCCCCATACGGGGAACACCGGGGAGCTGTTTTTT	CASSPHTGNTGELFF
.	.	TRBV6-2/TRBV6-3	TRBJ2-7	TGTGCCAGCAGTACACAGGGTTACGAGCAGTACTTC	CASSTQGYEQYF
once	TRBD1	TRBV30	TRBJ1-6	TGTGCCTGGGTCGGGACAGCCTATAATTCACCCCTCCACTTT	CAWVGTAYNSPLHF
.	.	TRBV29-1	TRBJ1-5	TGCAGCGTCGCCATGGGGAGTCGGGATCAGCCCCAGCATTTT	CSVAMGSRDQPQHF
.	.	TRBV14	TRBJ2-4	TGTGCCAGCAGCCCCCCGCCTAGCGACAGATTAGCCAAAAACATTCAGTACTTC	CASSPPPSDRLAKNIQYF
.	.	TRBV7-9	TRBJ1-1	TGTGCCAGCAGCTTAAGTGGGTCCACTGAAGCTTTCTTT	CASSLSGSTEAFF
once	TRBD2	TRBV5-1	TRBJ2-1	TGCGCCAGCAGCTTGGCCGGGACTAGCGGGGTCAATGAGCAGTTCTTC	CASSLAGTSGVNEQFF
few	.	TRBV12-3/TRBV12-4	TRBJ1-1	TGTGCCAGCAGCCCGATGGGGAACACTGAAGCTTTCTTT	CASSPMGNTEAFF